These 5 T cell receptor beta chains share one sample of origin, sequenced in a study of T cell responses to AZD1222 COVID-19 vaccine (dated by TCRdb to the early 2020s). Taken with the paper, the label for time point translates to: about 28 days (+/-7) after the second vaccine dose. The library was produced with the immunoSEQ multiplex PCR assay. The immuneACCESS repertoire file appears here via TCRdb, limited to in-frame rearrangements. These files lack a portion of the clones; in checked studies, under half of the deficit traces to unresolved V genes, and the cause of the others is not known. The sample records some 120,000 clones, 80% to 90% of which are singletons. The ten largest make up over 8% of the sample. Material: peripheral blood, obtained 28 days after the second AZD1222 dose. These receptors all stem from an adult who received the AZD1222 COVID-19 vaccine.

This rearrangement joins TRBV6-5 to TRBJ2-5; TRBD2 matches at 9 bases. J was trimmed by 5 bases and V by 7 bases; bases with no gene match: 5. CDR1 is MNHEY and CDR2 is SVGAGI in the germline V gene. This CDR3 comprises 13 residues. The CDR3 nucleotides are TGTGCCAGCAAGGGTAGCGGGAGTGAGACCCAGTACTTC. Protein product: CASKGSGSETQYF.

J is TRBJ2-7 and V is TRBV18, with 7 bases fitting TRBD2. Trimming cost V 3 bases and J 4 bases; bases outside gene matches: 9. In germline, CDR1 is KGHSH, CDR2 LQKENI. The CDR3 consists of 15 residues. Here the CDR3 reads CASSPSGLGFYEQYF. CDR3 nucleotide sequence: TGTGCCAGCTCACCTTCTGGACTAGGTTTTTACGAGCAGTACTTC. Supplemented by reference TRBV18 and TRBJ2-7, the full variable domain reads NAGVMQNPRHLVRRRGQEARLRCSPMKGHSHVYWYRQLPEEGLKFMVYLQKENIIDESGMPKERFSAEFPKEGPSILRIQQVVRGDSAAYFCASSPSGLGFYEQYFGPGTRLTVT.

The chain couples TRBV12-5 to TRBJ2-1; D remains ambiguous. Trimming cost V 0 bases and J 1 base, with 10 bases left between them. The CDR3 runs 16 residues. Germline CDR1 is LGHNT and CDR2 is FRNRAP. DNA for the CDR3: TGTGCTAGTGGTTTGGTGCCAGACCCATCCTACAATGAGCAGTTCTTC. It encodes CASGLVPDPSYNEQFF.

Here the CDR3 DNA reads TGTGCCTGGAGTGTACAGGGGACGAATGAAAAACTGTTTTTT. Its translation: CAWSVQGTNEKLFF. The J gene is TRBJ1-4, the V gene TRBV30; TRBD1 matches 7 bases. This CDR3 contains 14 residues. Germline lookup yields CDR1 GTSNPN and CDR2 SVGIG (reference sequence). The V gene end was trimmed by 0 bases and the J gene end by 5 bases; junction bases not matched to a gene: 3. The full variable domain, with the rest looked up from reference TRBV30 and TRBJ1-4, is SQTIHQWPATLVQPVGSPLSLECTVEGTSNPNLYWYRQAAGRGLQLLFYSVGIGQISSEVPQNLSASRPQDRQFILSSKKLLLSDSGFYLCAWSVQGTNEKLFFGSGTQLSVL.

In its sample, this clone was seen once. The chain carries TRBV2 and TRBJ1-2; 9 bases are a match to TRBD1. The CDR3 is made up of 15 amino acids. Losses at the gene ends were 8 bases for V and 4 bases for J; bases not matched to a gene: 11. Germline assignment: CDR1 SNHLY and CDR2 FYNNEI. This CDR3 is CASVRTGGWSYGYTF. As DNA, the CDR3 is TGTGCCAGCGTCAGAACAGGGGGCTGGAGCTATGGCTACACCTTC.